This T cell receptor (beta chain) was captured in a study of memory B cells and T cells in multiple sclerosis. Findings of the study overall: Compartments had unequal clone-set sizes, affecting shared clonotype counts.

Looked up from germline, CDR1 is MGHDK and CDR2 is SYGVNS. Losses at the gene ends were 3 bases for V and 8 bases for J; bases not matched to a gene: 13. This CDR3 has 17 residues. This clone was seen a handful of times. What it binds is unknown. The method was immunoSEQ multiplex PCR; TCRdb's version includes in-frame clones alone and lacks a portion of them. The profile shows about 7,600 clones, roughly 62% of them singletons. Sequencing was performed on memory (CD45RO+) CD8+ T cells from blood. The clonotype originates from a human donor with multiple sclerosis. The V call is TRBV25-1, the J call TRBJ1-2; the match to TRBD1 covers 12 bases. CDR3 sequence (DNA): TGTGCCAGCAGTGACCTTCTAGATTCCGGGACAGGGGGCGGCTACACCTTC. Its translation: CASSDLLDSGTGGGYTF.